The 17 T cell receptor beta chains in this list originate from one sample, sequenced in a study of T cells in women clearing cervical HPV infection. The protocol was immunoSEQ multiplex PCR, while the TCRdb copy is restricted to in-frame clones and leaves out a portion. The sample yields about 46,000 clones, of which the top ten take up roughly 35%. The sample comprised blood buffy coat. These receptors were obtained from a woman aged 18-70 years with a cervical HPV16 infection that either progressed to CIN3+ or cleared (not recorded which).

With respect to this clone: Read coverage stops 3 residues before the CDR3 terminus; the germline J gene supplies the remainder. This chain uses TRBV6-2 or TRBV6-3 with TRBJ2-3, with 11 bases fitting TRBD2. Germline lookup yields CDR1 MNHEY and CDR2 SVGEGT. V was clipped by 0 bases and J by 1 base; unmatched bases: 0. The CDR3 sequence is 16 residues long. CDR3 sequence reads: CASSYSGLAGTDTQYF. Incomplete CDR3 DNA: TGTGCCAGCAGTTACTCGGGACTAGCGGGCACAGATACG.

With respect to this clone: The read halts 3 residues ahead of the CDR3 end, with the missing end drawn from the germline J gene. The chain links TRBV18 to TRBJ2-1; no clear D gene. V gave up 3 bases and J gave up 4 bases, with 10 bases separating them. The CDR3 is 14 amino acids. Germline CDR1 KGHSH, CDR2 LQKENI. The CDR3 protein is CASSPLEEYNEQFF. CDR3 bases read: TGTGCCAGCTCACCCTTAGAAGAATACAATGAG. Full variable domain (missing parts from reference TRBV18 and TRBJ2-1): NAGVMQNPRHLVRRRGQEARLRCSPMKGHSHVYWYRQLPEEGLKFMVYLQKENIIDESGMPKERFSAEFPKEGPSILRIQQVVRGDSAAYFCASSPLEEYNEQFFGPGTRLTVL.

With regard to this clone: Coverage ceases 3 residues before the CDR3 finishes, and the germline J gene fills in the end. The genes are TRBV6-2 or TRBV6-3 and TRBJ1-1; D might be TRBD1 (6 bases). The CDR3 runs 12 residues. Germline assignment: CDR1 MNHEY and CDR2 SVGEGT. CDR3 region: CASRTQGLVAFF. CDR3 DNA, as far as it was read: TGTGCCAGCAGAACACAGGGTTTGGTT.

Note on this clone: The CDR3 end falls 3 residues outside the read, so it is completed with the germline J gene. The sample carries other DNA sequences with the same CDR3. This chain connects TRBV6-8 to TRBJ2-1, with TRBD2 matching over 8 bases. With 6 bases clipped from V and 5 bases from J, the junction kept 6 bases outside the gene matches. Germline loops: CDR1 MNHGY, CDR2 SAAAGT. This CDR3 has 14 residues. The sequenced CDR3 bases are TGTGCCAGCAGCGGTCTAGCGGGTAACAATGAG. Translation gives CASSGLAGNNE. The entire CDR3 protein reads CASSGLAGNNEQFF.

Turning to this clone: The read terminates 3 residues ahead of where the CDR3 ends, so the germline J gene completes it. The gene calls are TRBV7-6 and TRBJ2-7, with D possibly matching TRBD1 (5 bases). Germline V gene data show CDR1 as SGHVS and CDR2 as FNYEAQ. The CDR3 covers 15 residues. The V and J ends lost 2 bases and 2 bases respectively, with 13 bases between them. The DNA read from the CDR3 is TGTGCCAGCAGCTTAACTCAGGGCAAGGCCTACGAG. Amino acid sequence: CASSLTQGKAYE. The full CDR3 protein is CASSLTQGKAYEQYF.

In regard to this clone: With the read ending 3 residues before the CDR3 end, the germline J gene is used to fill in that end. The chain combines TRBV7-3 with TRBJ2-2; 12 nucleotides line up with TRBD2. There are 15 residues in the CDR3. V was pared by 4 bases and J by 8 bases, with 5 bases of the junction left unmatched. Germline loops: CDR1 SGHTA, CDR2 FQGTGA. CDR3 DNA, as far as it was read: TGTGCCAGCAGCTCGACTAGCGGGAGAGGTGGGGAG. Amino acid sequence: CASSSTSGRGGE. The complete CDR3 sequence is CASSSTSGRGGELFF.

With regard to this clone: The missing CDR3 end, 3 residues past where the read stops, is filled in from the germline J gene. The chain has TRBV6-2 or TRBV6-3 and TRBJ2-1; TRBD2 matches 9 bases. From germline, CDR1 is MNHEY and CDR2 SVGEGT. V lost 7 bases, J lost 2 bases, and 6 bases stayed unmatched. This CDR3 is 15 amino acids long. CDR3 DNA, as far as it was read: TGTGCCAGCACGATTAGCGGGGGCACCTACAATGAG. It is translated as CASTISGGTYNE. The whole CDR3 region reads CASTISGGTYNEQFF.

As for this clone: Coverage ceases 3 residues before the CDR3 finishes, and the germline J gene fills in the end. V usage is TRBV5-1 and J usage is TRBJ1-5, with TRBD1 matching 11 bases. Germline CDR1 SGHRS, CDR2 YFSETQ. The CDR3 is 15 amino acids. V trimming: 3 bases; J trimming: 6 bases; junction bases outside the gene matches: 5. The CDR3 reads CASSWGQGERQPQHF. The CDR3 bases that were read are TGCGCCAGCAGCTGGGGACAGGGGGAGCGTCAGCCC.

Note on this clone: The sequenced fragment ends 3 residues before the CDR3 boundary, so the rest is inferred from the germline J gene. V gene TRBV11-3 combines with J gene TRBJ2-1; 7 bases agree with TRBD1. CDR3 length: 15 amino acids. Germline V gene data show CDR1 as SGHNT and CDR2 as YENEEA. V trimming: 1 base; J trimming: 7 bases; junction bases outside the gene matches: 7. The CDR3 sequence: CASSLGQGTRNEQFF. The CDR3 bases that were read are TGTGCCAGCAGCTTAGGACAGGGAACAAGGAATGAG.

A word on this clone: The CDR3 goes on 3 residues after the read ends, and that part is filled in from the germline J gene. The rearrangement uses TRBV18 and TRBJ2-1; D remains unclear. The CDR3 is 17 residues long. In germline, CDR1 is KGHSH, CDR2 LQKENI. V dropped 0 bases and J dropped 2 bases, with 14 bases sitting between them. CDR3 bases read: TGTGCCAGCTCACCACCGGGCTGGTCTGATCCCTACAATGAG. Protein sequence: CASSPPGWSDPYNE. The full CDR3 sequence reads CASSPPGWSDPYNEQFF.

By frequency, this clone is medium-sized (0.01 to 0.1%). The CDR3 goes on 3 residues after the read ends, and that part is filled in from the germline J gene. J is TRBJ2-2 and V is TRBV29-1; D unclear. Germline assignment: CDR1 SQVTM and CDR2 ANQGSEA. Trimming pared 1 base from V and 6 bases from J, leaving 12 bases between. The CDR3 is 14 residues long. CDR3 DNA (partial): TGCAGCGTTGAAGGGCCGTCGTCCGCCGGGGAG. This gives the protein CSVEGPSSAGE. The full-length CDR3 reads as CSVEGPSSAGELFF.

The CDR3 loop is CASSQGPAYNEQFF. The CDR3 bases that were read are TGCGCCAGCAGTCAGGGGCCTGCCTACAATGAG. This rearrangement joins TRBV5-1 to TRBJ2-1, with a possible D match to TRBD1 (6 bases). The read comes to an end 3 residues before the CDR3 does, leaving the germline J gene to fill in the end. The CDR3 runs to 14 residues. Trimming removed 5 bases at V and 2 bases at J, with 11 bases between. Germline CDR1 and CDR2: SGHRS and YFSETQ.

For this clone: Sequencing ends 3 residues short of the CDR3 end; the germline J gene provides the rest. V usage is TRBV10-3 and J usage is TRBJ2-1; 7 bases fit TRBD2. Germline values: CDR1 ENHRY, CDR2 SYGVKD. Trimming removed 7 bases from V and 0 bases from J; junction bases left unmatched: 12. There are 17 residues in the CDR3. CDR3 region: CAIMRLAASYSYNEQFF. The sequenced part of the CDR3 DNA is TGTGCCATCATGAGACTAGCAGCATCTTACTCCTACAATGAG.

As for this clone: The read terminates 3 residues before the CDR3 end, so the remaining end is supplied by the germline J gene. The rearrangement links TRBV20-1 to TRBJ2-5; D possibly matches TRBD1 or TRBD2 (5 bases each). V was clipped by 0 bases and J by 7 bases, with 15 bases between them. This CDR3 is built from 14 residues. CDR1 and CDR2 from the germline V gene are DFQATT and SNEGSKA (reference sequence). CDR3 sequence: CSARDLEGIGTQYF. The CDR3 bases that were read are TGCAGTGCTAGAGATCTAGAGGGGATAGGGACC.

Regarding this clone: The sequence runs out 3 residues before the end of the CDR3; the remainder is reconstructed from the germline J gene. The rearrangement uses TRBV5-4 and TRBJ2-7; TRBD1 aligns across 9 bases. From germline, CDR1 is SGHNT and CDR2 YYREEE (reference sequence). The ends lost 6 bases at V and 1 base at J; junction bases unmatched: 8. This CDR3 is 15 amino acids long. CDR3 DNA, as far as it was read: TGTGCCAGCACAGCCGCCGGGACAGGGTCCTACGAG. Residues: CASTAAGTGSYE. In full, the CDR3 is CASTAAGTGSYEQYF.

Notes on this clone: The read stops 3 residues short of the end of the CDR3; the missing end is completed from the germline J gene. This rearrangement joins TRBV19 to TRBJ1-5; D uncertain. Germline-derived CDR1 and CDR2 are LNHDA and SQIVND (reference sequence). V lost 10 bases, J lost 5 bases, and 15 bases lay in between. The CDR3 is 13 residues long. CDR3 DNA, as far as it was read: TGTGCCACCGCCCTCCGTGCGGATCAGCCC. Protein product: CATALRADQP. The CDR3 as a whole reads CATALRADQPQHF.

Of note for this clone: Read coverage stops 3 residues before the CDR3 terminus; the germline J gene supplies the remainder. V is TRBV13 and J is TRBJ2-7; the match to TRBD2 covers 11 bases. This CDR3 has 13 amino acids. The junction had 1 base not matched to a gene; V was cut back by 3 bases and J by 6 bases. Per germline, CDR1 PRHDT and CDR2 FYEKMQ (reference sequence). The sequenced part of the CDR3 DNA is TGTGCCAGCAGCTTTAGCGGGAGGGGCGAG. Residues: CASSFSGRGE. The full CDR3 is CASSFSGRGEQYF. The full variable domain, rest sourced from reference TRBV13 and TRBJ2-7, is AAGVIQSPRHLIKEKRETATLKCYPIPRHDTVYWYQQGPGQDPQFLISFYEKMQSDKGSIPDRFSAQQFSDYHSELNMSSLELGDSALYFCASSFSGRGEQYFGPGTRLTVT.